This T cell receptor beta chain is drawn from a study of T cells in Graves' hyperthyroidism and ophthalmopathy. From RNA transcripts, TCR beta CDR3 regions were amplified. The study used the HTBI primer set for a first-round RT-PCR of the TCR CDR3. TCRdb fed the multiplex PCR reads into MiXCR, producing one record per CDR3 protein. The profile shows about 690,000 distinct CDR3 sequences, roughly 17% of them singletons. Looked up from germline, CDR1 is KGHDR and CDR2 is SFDVKD. Trimming took 1 base from V and 5 from J, leaving 13 bases between them. The CDR3 totals 16 residues. The origin of this receptor is a man aged 50 to 60 with Graves' hyperthyroidism. Input material: blood. The chain carries TRBV24-1 and TRBJ2-2, with D tentatively TRBD2 (5 bases). The CDR3 nucleotides read TGTGCCACCAGTGATTTCGGCGGGCACGGGACCGGGGAGCTGTTTTTT. Protein sequence: CATSDFGGHGTGELFF.